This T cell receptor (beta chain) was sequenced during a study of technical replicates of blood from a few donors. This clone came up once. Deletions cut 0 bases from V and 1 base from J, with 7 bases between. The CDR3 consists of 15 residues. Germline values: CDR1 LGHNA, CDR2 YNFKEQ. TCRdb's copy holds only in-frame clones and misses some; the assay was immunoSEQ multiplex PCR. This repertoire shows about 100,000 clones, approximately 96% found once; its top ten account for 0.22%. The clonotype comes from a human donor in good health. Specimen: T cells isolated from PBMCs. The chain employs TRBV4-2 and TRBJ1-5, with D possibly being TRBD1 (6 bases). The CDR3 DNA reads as TGTGCCAGCAGCCAAGATACAGGGAGCAATCAGCCCCAGCATTTT. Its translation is CASSQDTGSNQPQHF.